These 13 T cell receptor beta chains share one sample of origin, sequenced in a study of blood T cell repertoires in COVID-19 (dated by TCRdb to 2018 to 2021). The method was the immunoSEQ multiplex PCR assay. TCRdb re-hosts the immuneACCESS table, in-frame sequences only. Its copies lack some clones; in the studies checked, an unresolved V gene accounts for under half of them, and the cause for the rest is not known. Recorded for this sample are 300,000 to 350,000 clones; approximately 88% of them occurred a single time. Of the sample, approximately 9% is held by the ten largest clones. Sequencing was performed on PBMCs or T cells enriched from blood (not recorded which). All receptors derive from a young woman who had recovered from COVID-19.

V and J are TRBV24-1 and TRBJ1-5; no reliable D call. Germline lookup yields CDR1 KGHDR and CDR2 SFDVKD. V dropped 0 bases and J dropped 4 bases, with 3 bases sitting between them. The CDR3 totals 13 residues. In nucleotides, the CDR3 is TGTGCCACCAGTGATTTGCCTAATCAGCCCCAGCATTTT. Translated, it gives CATSDLPNQPQHF.

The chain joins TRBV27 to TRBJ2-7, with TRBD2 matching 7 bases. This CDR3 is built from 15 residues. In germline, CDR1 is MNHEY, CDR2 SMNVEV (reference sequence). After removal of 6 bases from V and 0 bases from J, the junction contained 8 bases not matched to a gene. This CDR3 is CASSPPGGSSYEQYF. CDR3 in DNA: TGTGCCAGCAGCCCTCCGGGCGGGAGCTCCTACGAGCAGTACTTC.

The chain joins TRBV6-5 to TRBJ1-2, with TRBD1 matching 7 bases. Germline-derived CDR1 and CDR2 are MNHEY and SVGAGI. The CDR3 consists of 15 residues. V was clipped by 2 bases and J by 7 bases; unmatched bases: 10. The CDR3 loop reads CASSYDMRQGGGYTF. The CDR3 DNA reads TGTGCCAGCAGTTACGACATGCGGCAGGGGGGTGGCTACACCTTC.

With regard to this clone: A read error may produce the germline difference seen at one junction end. CDR3: CASSQDQRGPEF. The CDR3 region has the DNA TGTGCCAGCAGCCAAGACCAAAGGGGGCCAGAATTC. J is TRBJ1-2 and V is TRBV3-1 (or the pseudogene TRBV3-2), with TRBD1 identical over 7 bases. The CDR3 contains 12 residues. Germline V lookup: CDR1 LGHDT, CDR2 YNNKEL (reference sequence).

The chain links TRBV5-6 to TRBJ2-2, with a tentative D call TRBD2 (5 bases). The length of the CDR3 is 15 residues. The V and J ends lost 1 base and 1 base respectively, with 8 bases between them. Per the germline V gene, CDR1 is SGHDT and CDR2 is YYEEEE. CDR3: CASSLLGENTGELFF. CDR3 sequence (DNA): TGTGCCAGCAGCTTGCTGGGAGAGAACACCGGGGAGCTGTTTTTT.

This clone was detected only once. The CDR3 DNA follows: TGTGCCAGCAGCTTGTACCTCGAGGGGGATTACTATGGCTACACCTTC. Its translation: CASSLYLEGDYYGYTF. This chain uses TRBV5-5 with TRBJ1-2; tentative D call: TRBD1 (6 bases). Germline V CDR1 and CDR2: SGHKS, YYEKEE (reference sequence). CDR3 length: 16 residues. V dropped 1 base and J dropped 3 bases, with 16 bases sitting between them.

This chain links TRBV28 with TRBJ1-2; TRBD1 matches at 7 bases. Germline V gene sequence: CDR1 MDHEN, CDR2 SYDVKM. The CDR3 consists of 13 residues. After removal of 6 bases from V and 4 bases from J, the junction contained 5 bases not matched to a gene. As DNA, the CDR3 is TGTGCCAGCAGGGAGGGGGCAAGCTATGGCTACACCTTC. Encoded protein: CASREGASYGYTF.

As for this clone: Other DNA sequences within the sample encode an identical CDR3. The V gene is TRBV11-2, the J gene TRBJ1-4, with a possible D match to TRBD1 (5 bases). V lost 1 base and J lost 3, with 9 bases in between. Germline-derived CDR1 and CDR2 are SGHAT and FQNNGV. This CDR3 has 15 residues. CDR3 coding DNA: TGTGCCAGCAGCTTAGGCGGGACTGCTAATGAAAAACTGTTTTTT. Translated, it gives CASSLGGTANEKLFF.

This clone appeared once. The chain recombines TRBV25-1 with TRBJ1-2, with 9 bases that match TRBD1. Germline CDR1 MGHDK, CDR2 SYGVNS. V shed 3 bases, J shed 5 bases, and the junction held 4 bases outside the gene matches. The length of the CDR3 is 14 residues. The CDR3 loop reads CASSEPDRGYGYTF. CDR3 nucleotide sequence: TGTGCCAGCAGTGAGCCCGACAGGGGGTATGGCTACACCTTC.

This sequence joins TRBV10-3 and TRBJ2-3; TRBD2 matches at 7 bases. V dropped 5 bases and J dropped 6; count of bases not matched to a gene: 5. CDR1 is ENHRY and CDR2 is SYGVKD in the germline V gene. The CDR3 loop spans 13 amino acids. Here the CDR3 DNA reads TGTGCCATCAGTATGGGACTAAGGGATACGCAGTATTTT. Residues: CAISMGLRDTQYF.

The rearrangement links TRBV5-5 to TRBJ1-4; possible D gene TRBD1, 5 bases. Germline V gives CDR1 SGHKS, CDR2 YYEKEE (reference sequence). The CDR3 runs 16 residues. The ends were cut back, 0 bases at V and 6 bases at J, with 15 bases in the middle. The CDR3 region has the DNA TGTGCCAGCAGCTTGGTGGAAATAGACAGCGATGAAAAACTGTTTTTT. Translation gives CASSLVEIDSDEKLFF.

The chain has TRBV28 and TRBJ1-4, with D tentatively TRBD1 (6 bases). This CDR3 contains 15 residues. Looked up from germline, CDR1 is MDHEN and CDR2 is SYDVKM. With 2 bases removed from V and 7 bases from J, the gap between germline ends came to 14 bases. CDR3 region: CASSLMGAIREKLFF. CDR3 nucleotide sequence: TGTGCCAGCAGTTTAATGGGGGCAATACGTGAAAAACTGTTTTTT.

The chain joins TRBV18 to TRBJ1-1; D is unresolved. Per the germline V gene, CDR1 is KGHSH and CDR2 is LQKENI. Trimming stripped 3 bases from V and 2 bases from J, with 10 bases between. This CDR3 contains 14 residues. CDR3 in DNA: TGTGCCAGCTCACCTGGAGTTGTAAACACTGAAGCTTTCTTT. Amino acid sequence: CASSPGVVNTEAFF.